Reported below is one TCR beta chain. Other DNA sequences of this sample code for an identical CDR3. The sample originates from a study of lymphopenia after photon versus proton radiotherapy. Trimming left V 4 bases short and J 2 bases short, with 3 bases between. This CDR3 has 11 residues. Germline V CDR1 and CDR2: SEHNR, FQNEAQ (reference sequence). Assay: immunoSEQ multiplex PCR; the TCRdb copy retains only in-frame clones and omits some. The table includes 65,000 to 85,000 clones, roughly 90% detected once. This clonotype was sampled from a woman between 40 and 50 years old with cholangiocarcinoma. This chain links TRBV7-9 with TRBJ2-7; D call uncertain. Sequencing used peripheral blood, obtained from a patient treated with photon-based radiotherapy. CDR3 amino acids: CASSSTYEQYF. The CDR3 DNA is TGTGCCAGCAGCTCTACCTACGAGCAGTACTTC.